The rows below give T cell receptor beta chains drawn from one sample of a study of blood T cell repertoires in COVID-19. Here immunoSEQ multiplex PCR was the method, and the copy in TCRdb shows in-frame clones only, minus some. Altogether 350,000 to 400,000 clones are present, more than 70% being singletons, with the ten largest covering around 3%. What was sequenced was peripheral blood. The receptors derive from a woman between 25 and 40 years old with COVID-19, enrolled during active disease. CDR3s include the opening cysteine and the closing phenylalanine or tryptophan. The size of a clone is reported for some rows only, either as once, few or many, or as a class for expanded clones.

TRBJ1-6,TRBV6-5,NA,CASRPQGGNSPLHF
TRBJ2-7,TRBV5-1,NA,CASSPYPTGIAAYEQYF
TRBJ2-1,TRBV5-1,NA,CASSLAPGRVKDNEQFF
TRBJ2-1,TRBV10-2,NA,CASSEGLASEQFF
TRBJ2-3,TRBV29-1,NA,CSVRKTLWQGDTDTQYF
TRBJ2-3,TRBV6-7,NA,CASSYDTSRGSDTQYF
TRBJ2-1,TRBV5-1,NA,CASGGLAEPGGNEQFF
TRBJ1-6,TRBV6-5,NA,CASDQGSYNSPLHF
TRBJ2-5,TRBV11-2,NA,CASSFTSVQETQYF
TRBJ2-3,TRBV4-3,few,CASSQGGGDADTQYF
TRBJ1-1,TRBV28,NA,CASSLEAAGGTEAFF
TRBJ1-6,TRBV27,NA,CASSPRQGAGRGALHF
TRBJ2-2,TRBV5-4,NA,CASSTDLGTGELFF
TRBJ2-1,TRBV4-3,NA,CASSQAYRKNEQFF
TRBJ1-6,TRBV7-2,NA,CASSLDSPSSYNSPLHF
TRBJ2-3,TRBV4-2,NA,CASSQEISGSISTDTQYF
TRBJ2-7,TRBV27,NA,CASSLRTGTSYEQYF
TRBJ2-7,TRBV2,NA,CAGATGVYEQYF
TRBJ1-3,TRBV11-3,NA,CASNGESSGNTIYF
TRBJ1-3,TRBV13,NA,CASSLEPPPGNTIYF
TRBJ2-1,TRBV21-1,NA,CASSKVRTGPNNEQFF
TRBJ2-4,TRBV19,NA,CASSIANTPLAKNIQYF
TRBJ1-1,TRBV2,NA,CASSEGGALAFF
TRBJ1-3,TRBV3-1/TRBV3-2,once,CASSQEGQQGTIYF
TRBJ2-6,TRBV27,NA,CASTSPGSGANVLTF
TRBJ1-5,TRBV19,NA,CASSPVLPQPQHF
TRBJ2-3,TRBV7-9,NA,CASSLGQGAFRDTQYF
TRBJ2-3,TRBV24-1,NA,CATSGLKSGTGTPSGTDTQYF
TRBJ1-1,TRBV5-4,NA,CASSLSGYTEAFF
TRBJ1-5,TRBV7-2,NA,CASSLDRVQPQHF
TRBJ2-5,TRBV27,NA,CASEPHRGAETQYF
TRBJ1-5,TRBV5-6,NA,CASSSLEEGNQPQHF
TRBJ1-1,TRBV7-9,NA,CASSVVGQRHTEAFF
TRBJ1-2,TRBV20-1,NA,CSASPGTDYGYTF
TRBJ2-7,TRBV2,NA,CASSEAWGGVYEQYF